One and the same sample provided the 24 T cell receptor beta chains below, sequenced in a study of T cell responses to AZD1222 COVID-19 vaccine. Repertoires were generated with immunoSEQ multiplex PCR, while TCRdb's copy carries only in-frame clones and drops some. The sample consists of approximately 120,000 clones, 92% of them appearing once. The sample was peripheral blood, taken on day 0 of AZD1222 vaccination. All receptors come from an adult in good health.

The genes are TRBV30 and TRBJ1-6, with TRBD1 as a possible D gene (5 bases). Deletions cut 5 bases from V and 3 bases from J, with 11 bases between. The CDR3 loop spans 14 amino acids. Looked up from germline, CDR1 is GTSNPN and CDR2 is SVGIG (reference sequence). The CDR3 nucleotides are TGTGCCTGGGGCGGGGGATTCTATAATTCACCCCTCCACTTT. This sequence encodes CAWGGGFYNSPLHF.

The V and J genes are TRBV9 and TRBJ1-6; D might be TRBD1 (5 bases). V gave up 1 base and J gave up 8 bases, with 13 bases separating them. The CDR3 has 15 residues. Germline V CDR1 and CDR2: SGDLS, YYNGEE. CDR3 nucleotides: TGTGCCAGCAGCGTATATGAGGGGCGGGATTCACCCCTCCACTTT. Its protein is CASSVYEGRDSPLHF.

J is TRBJ2-1 and V is TRBV18, with TRBD1 as a possible D gene (5 bases). Germline CDR1 and CDR2: KGHSH and LQKENI. With 2 bases removed from V and 9 bases from J, the gap between germline ends came to 11 bases. CDR3 length: 13 amino acids. For the CDR3, the DNA is TGTGCCAGCTCACCAACAGGTGTGGTTGAGCAGTTCTTC. It encodes CASSPTGVVEQFF.

V gene TRBV5-1 combines with J gene TRBJ2-3; D uncertain. CDR1 SGHRS and CDR2 YFSETQ come from the germline V gene. Trimming stripped 0 bases from V and 3 bases from J, with 5 bases between. The CDR3 is 13 residues long. For the CDR3, the DNA is TGCGCCAGCAGCTTGGCCGAGACAGATACGCAGTATTTT. Protein sequence: CASSLAETDTQYF.

CDR3 loop: CASSLWQGGYLYGYTF. The CDR3 DNA follows: TGTGCCAGCAGTTTATGGCAGGGAGGGTACCTCTATGGCTACACCTTC. The chain combines TRBV27 with TRBJ1-2, with TRBD1 as a possible D gene (5 bases). Germline V gene sequence: CDR1 MNHEY, CDR2 SMNVEV (reference sequence). Trimming stripped 1 base from V and 4 bases from J, with 16 bases between. This CDR3 comprises 16 residues.

The chain is built from TRBV7-3 and TRBJ2-3; D not resolved. From germline, CDR1 is SGHTA and CDR2 FQGTGA. Trimming removed 4 bases from V and 2 bases from J, with 10 bases in between. The CDR3 runs 14 residues. The CDR3 sequence is CASSSTTFTDTQYF. For the CDR3, the DNA is TGTGCCAGCAGCTCCACTACCTTCACAGATACGCAGTATTTT.

The chain has TRBV4-1 and TRBJ2-7; 9 nucleotides agree with TRBD2. This CDR3 has 17 amino acids. Germline V gene sequence: CDR1 MGHRA, CDR2 YSYEKL. With 4 bases clipped from V and 0 bases from J, the junction kept 10 bases outside the gene matches. In DNA form, the CDR3 reads TGCGCCAGCAGCCTGGGGGTAGCGGGAGCCCCCTCCTACGAGCAGTACTTC. Amino acids: CASSLGVAGAPSYEQYF.

This chain uses TRBV6-5 with TRBJ1-6, with D possibly being TRBD1 (6 bases). V lost 6 bases to trimming and J lost 5 bases, with 11 bases between them. This CDR3 region has 14 residues. CDR1 and CDR2 (germline): MNHEY, SVGAGI. Here the CDR3 reads CASRLQGHNSPLHF. As DNA, the CDR3 is TGTGCCAGCAGGCTACAGGGCCATAATTCACCCCTCCACTTT.

Here the CDR3 DNA reads TGCGCCAGCAGCTTGGCCTCCCTAGCCGACGAGCAGTACTTC. Its translation: CASSLASLADEQYF. This chain links TRBV5-1 with TRBJ2-7; possible D gene TRBD2, 5 bases. V shed 0 bases and J shed 5 bases, with 12 bases lying between them. This CDR3 is built from 14 residues. Germline loops: CDR1 SGHRS, CDR2 YFSETQ.

The chain employs TRBV13 and TRBJ2-7, with 7 bases identical to TRBD1. V dropped 5 bases and J dropped 2; count of bases not matched to a gene: 3. CDR3 length equals 13 residues. The V gene's germline CDR1 is PRHDT and CDR2 FYEKMQ (reference sequence). In DNA, the CDR3 is TGTGCCAGCAGCCCGGGACAGACCTACGAGCAGTACTTC. Its protein product is CASSPGQTYEQYF. Drawing the rest from reference TRBV13 and TRBJ2-7, the complete variable domain is AAGVIQSPRHLIKEKRETATLKCYPIPRHDTVYWYQQGPGQDPQFLISFYEKMQSDKGSIPDRFSAQQFSDYHSELNMSSLELGDSALYFCASSPGQTYEQYFGPGTRLTVT.

The V gene is TRBV5-6, the J gene TRBJ1-5; a possible D gene is TRBD1 (5 bases). This CDR3 comprises 16 residues. The germline gives CDR1 SGHDT, CDR2 YYEEEE. V was clipped by 0 bases and J by 4 bases, with 14 bases between them. CDR3 nucleotides: TGTGCCAGCAGCTTGGGAGGACACCTCCCTAATCAGCCCCAGCATTTT. It is translated as CASSLGGHLPNQPQHF.

This chain uses TRBV18 with TRBJ2-3, with TRBD2 matching over 7 bases. This CDR3 is 16 amino acids long. Trimming at V came to 0 bases and at J to 1 base, leaving 4 bases not matched to a gene. Germline V gene lookup returns CDR1 KGHSH and CDR2 LQKENI. The CDR3 bases are TGTGCCAGCTCACCACCTACTAGCGTCGGCACAGATACGCAGTATTTT. This encodes CASSPPTSVGTDTQYF. Filled out from reference TRBV18 and TRBJ2-3, the complete variable domain reads NAGVMQNPRHLVRRRGQEARLRCSPMKGHSHVYWYRQLPEEGLKFMVYLQKENIIDESGMPKERFSAEFPKEGPSILRIQQVVRGDSAAYFCASSPPTSVGTDTQYFGPGTRLTVL.

The chain employs TRBV19 and TRBJ2-1; weak D call: TRBD2 (6 bases). This CDR3 comprises 15 residues. Trimming left V 5 bases short and J 0 bases short, with 11 bases between. Per germline, CDR1 LNHDA and CDR2 SQIVND (reference sequence). CDR3 in amino acids: CASSLSGPSYNEQFF. For the CDR3, the DNA is TGTGCCAGTAGTCTTAGCGGACCCTCCTACAATGAGCAGTTCTTC.

The DNA for the CDR3 is TGTGCCAGCAGCGTAGCAGGGGCCGGCACAGATACGCAGTATTTT. Encoded protein: CASSVAGAGTDTQYF. The V call is TRBV9, the J call TRBJ2-3, with D perhaps TRBD1 (6 bases). Trimming left V 0 bases short and J 1 base short, with 9 bases between. Germline CDR1 reads SGDLS; CDR2 reads YYNGEE. The CDR3 is 15 residues long.

The chain employs TRBV28 and TRBJ2-7; TRBD2 agrees at 11 bases. Germline-derived CDR1 and CDR2 are MDHEN and SYDVKM. This CDR3 contains 15 residues. Trimming at V came to 6 bases and at J to 2 bases, leaving 6 bases not matched to a gene. The CDR3 nucleotides read TGTGCCAGCAGGGGGACTAGCGGACTCACCTACGAGCAGTACTTC. As protein: CASRGTSGLTYEQYF. Together with reference TRBV28 and TRBJ2-7, the CDR3 gives the full variable domain: DVKVTQSSRYLVKRTGEKVFLECVQDMDHENMFWYRQDPGLGLRLIYFSYDVKMKEKGDIPEGYSVSREKKERFSLILESASTNQTSMYLCASRGTSGLTYEQYFGPGTRLTVT.

V usage is TRBV5-1 and J usage is TRBJ1-1; D is uncertain. This CDR3 spans 14 amino acids. With 0 bases removed from V and 1 base from J, the gap between germline ends came to 7 bases. The germline V gene encodes CDR1 SGHRS and CDR2 YFSETQ. The CDR3 DNA sequence: TGCGCCAGCAGCTTGGACAGATCGAACACTGAAGCTTTCTTT. Translating gives CASSLDRSNTEAFF.

V and J are TRBV3-1 (or the pseudogene TRBV3-2) and TRBJ2-1, with 13 bases that match TRBD2. The germline V gene encodes CDR1 LGHDT and CDR2 YNNKEL (reference sequence). V was clipped by 5 bases and J by 4 bases; unmatched bases: 5. This CDR3 comprises 16 residues. CDR3 amino acids: CASSSRLAGGYNEQFF. The CDR3 region has the DNA TGTGCCAGCAGCTCTCGACTAGCGGGAGGATACAATGAGCAGTTCTTC.

The chain couples TRBV28 to TRBJ1-5, with D maybe TRBD1 (6 bases). V lost 2 bases and J 3 bases, leaving 14 bases between the germline ends. Germline CDR1 reads MDHEN; CDR2 reads SYDVKM. CDR3 size: 16 residues. The CDR3 here is CASSLITGKANQPQHF. Written as DNA, the CDR3 is TGTGCCAGCAGTTTAATTACAGGGAAGGCCAATCAGCCCCAGCATTTT.

The V gene is TRBV12-5, the J gene TRBJ1-1; D remains unclear. Germline V gives CDR1 LGHNT, CDR2 FRNRAP. The CDR3 totals 15 residues. V lost 0 bases and J lost 2, with 10 bases in between. CDR3 DNA sequence: TGTGCTAGTGGTTTGGTAATCACGGGAAACACTGAAGCTTTCTTT. Amino acids: CASGLVITGNTEAFF. Variable domain in full (rest from reference TRBV12-5 and TRBJ1-1): DARVTQTPRHKVTEMGQEVTMRCQPILGHNTVFWYRQTMMQGLELLAYFRNRAPLDDSGMPKDRFSAEMPDATLATLKIQPSEPRDSAVYFCASGLVITGNTEAFFGQGTRLTVV.

The V gene is TRBV28, the J gene TRBJ2-7; 12 bases are a match to TRBD1. The ends lost 5 bases at V and 5 bases at J; junction bases unmatched: 7. Germline V gene lookup returns CDR1 MDHEN and CDR2 SYDVKM. The CDR3 loop spans 15 amino acids. This CDR3 is CASSPPGQGAHEQYF. For the CDR3, the DNA is TGTGCCAGCAGTCCGCCGGGACAGGGGGCCCACGAGCAGTACTTC.

J is TRBJ2-1 and V is TRBV3-1 (or the pseudogene TRBV3-2), with 9 bases identical to TRBD1. The ends lost 3 bases at V and 4 bases at J; junction bases unmatched: 13. This CDR3 region has 18 residues. The V gene's germline CDR1 is LGHDT and CDR2 YNNKEL (reference sequence). The CDR3 loop reads CASSHTSAGTGYYNEQFF. DNA of the CDR3: TGTGCCAGCAGCCACACCTCGGCAGGGACAGGGTATTACAATGAGCAGTTCTTC.

The rearrangement links TRBV5-6 to TRBJ2-7, with 11 bases aligning to TRBD2. Germline V gives CDR1 SGHDT, CDR2 YYEEEE. This CDR3 is built from 14 residues. V dropped 5 bases and J dropped 0; count of bases not matched to a gene: 1. The CDR3 spells CASRTSGISYEQYF. CDR3 nucleotide sequence: TGTGCCAGCAGGACTAGCGGGATCTCCTACGAGCAGTACTTC.

The chain combines TRBV24-1 with TRBJ2-5; TRBD1 matches at 9 bases. With 4 bases clipped from V and 5 bases from J, the junction kept 7 bases outside the gene matches. CDR3 size: 15 residues. In germline, CDR1 is KGHDR, CDR2 SFDVKD. The CDR3 bases are TGTGCCACCAGTGACCGAGGGACAGGGAGTGAGACCCAGTACTTC. Translated, it gives CATSDRGTGSETQYF.

The V call is TRBV5-1, the J call TRBJ2-1, with 7 bases identical to TRBD2. V gave up 4 bases and J gave up 4 bases; unmatched junction bases: 8. CDR1 and CDR2 (germline): SGHRS, YFSETQ. There are 15 residues in the CDR3. The CDR3 bases are TGCGCCAGCAGCCCGGCTGGAGCGGGGTACAATGAGCAGTTCTTC. Its protein product is CASSPAGAGYNEQFF.